Described below is a single TCR beta chain sequence and its context. The source of the sample is a study of cytomegalovirus exposure and HLA in healthy donors. The junction had 7 bases not matched to a gene; V was cut back by 0 bases and J by 2 bases. The CDR3 extends over 17 amino acids. Germline assignment: CDR1 SGDLS and CDR2 YYNGEE. Some clones are missing from TCRdb's copy, which holds only in-frame ones; the method was immunoSEQ multiplex PCR. Of under 200,000 clones in the sample, 75% to 90% are singletons; the top ten hold approximately 2%. The V gene is TRBV9, the J gene TRBJ2-5; TRBD2 matches at 10 bases. Specimen: PBMCs. The clonotype was recovered from a woman between 18 and 29 years old in good health and CMV-seronegative. The CDR3 here is CASSVGPAGGIQETQYF. The CDR3 bases are TGTGCCAGCAGCGTAGGGCCAGCGGGAGGGATACAAGAGACCCAGTACTTC.